The rows below give T cell receptor beta chains drawn from one sample of a study of Graves' ophthalmopathy and Graves' hyperthyroidism. TCRdb redid the calling of the multiplex PCR reads with MiXCR, one entry per CDR3 protein. Of more than 1,000,000 distinct CDR3 sequences listed, roughly two fifths were seen once; the top ten hold around 10%. The sample comprised peripheral blood or thyroid tissue (not recorded which). The receptors here all came from an adult man with Graves' hyperthyroidism. CDR3s include the opening cysteine and the closing phenylalanine or tryptophan. A D gene is named only where the DNA matches it firmly. Clone size is given for some rows only: seen once, a few or many times, or a class if the clone is expanded.

d_call | j_call | clone_size | v_call | cdr3_nt | cdr3_aa
. | TRBJ1-5 | many | TRBV19 | TGTGCCAGTAGAAAAGACCACAATCAGCCCCAGCATTTT | CASRKDHNQPQHF
TRBD1 | TRBJ2-7 | . | TRBV4-3 | TGCGCCAGCAGCCAAGAAGGGACAGGGGATTACGAGCAGTACTTC | CASSQEGTGDYEQYF
TRBD2 | TRBJ2-2 | . | TRBV12-3/TRBV12-4 | TGTGCCAGCAGTTCTAGCGGGAGGGTGCGCACCGGGGAGCTGTTTTTT | CASSSSGRVRTGELFF
. | TRBJ1-1 | few | TRBV7-9 | TGTGCCAGCAGCGCCCGAGACACTCAGAACACTGAAGCTTTCTTT | CASSARDTQNTEAFF
. | TRBJ1-2 | . | TRBV7-2 | TGTGCCAGCAGCTTAGCCTCGGGGGGAACGTACGCTAACTATGGCTACACCTTC | CASSLASGGTYANYGYTF
TRBD1 | TRBJ1-5 | . | TRBV12-3/TRBV12-4 | TGTGCCAGCAGTTTTTGGACCCAGGGGGTTCAGCCCCAGCATTTT | CASSFWTQGVQPQHF
. | TRBJ1-1 | many | TRBV7-9 | TGTGCCAGCAGCTTCCCGACCCGGGACACTGAAGCTTTCTTT | CASSFPTRDTEAFF
TRBD1 | TRBJ2-7 | once | TRBV9 | TGTGCCAGCAGCGTCGCCCAGGGGGAGTACGAGCAGTACTTC | CASSVAQGEYEQYF
TRBD1 | TRBJ2-7 | few | TRBV27 | TGTGCCAGCAGTCTAAGGACAGGGAACGACCTGGACTTC | CASSLRTGNDLDF
. | TRBJ1-6 | many | TRBV15 | TGTGCCACCAGCGCACGGGACATAAAGAATTCACCCCTCCACTTT | CATSARDIKNSPLHF
. | TRBJ1-1 | . | TRBV9 | TGTGCCAGCAGCGTATTTGGAGGCGGGGAGCTGAACACTGAAGCTTTCTTT | CASSVFGGGELNTEAFF
TRBD1 | TRBJ2-7 | many | TRBV29-1 | TGCAGCGTCCGCGCCGGGACAGGGAGGATCGAGCAGTACTTC | CSVRAGTGRIEQYF
TRBD1 | TRBJ2-7 | . | TRBV10-3 | TGTGCCAGTGCACCGGGACAGGGGACCACCGAGCAGTACTTC | CASAPGQGTTEQYF
TRBD1 | TRBJ2-7 | . | TRBV12-3/TRBV12-4 | TGTGCCAGCAGATTAGGACAGGGCTGGGAGCAGTACTTC | CASRLGQGWEQYF
. | TRBJ2-3 | once | TRBV24-1 | TGTGCCACCAGGGCCCCGTCGACAGATACGCAGTATTTT | CATRAPSTDTQYF
. | TRBJ2-2 | . | TRBV6-5 | TGTGCCAGCAGTCTCCCCCCAGGGACCGGGGAGCTGTTTTTT | CASSLPPGTGELFF
TRBD1 | TRBJ2-5 | . | TRBV29-1 | TGCAGCGTTTTGACAGGGGAGGAGACCCAGTACTTC | CSVLTGEETQYF
TRBD1 | TRBJ2-7 | . | TRBV9 | TGTGCCAGCAGCGCTCCGGGACAGCCTCCTGGCGAGCAGTACTTC | CASSAPGQPPGEQYF
. | TRBJ1-5 | many | TRBV10-3 | TGTGCCATCAGTGGTCCCGGGACGGAAGATAGCAATCAGCCCCAGCATTTT | CAISGPGTEDSNQPQHF
TRBD1 | TRBJ2-2 | . | TRBV12-3/TRBV12-4 | TGTGCCAGCAGTCCCCGACAGGGCGAATGGGCCGGGGAGCTGTTTTTT | CASSPRQGEWAGELFF
. | TRBJ2-7 | . | TRBV9 | TGTGCCAGCAGCGTAGGGGGTGGGCCAGGTAGCGGCGAGCAGTACTTC | CASSVGGGPGSGEQYF
TRBD1 | TRBJ2-7 | few | TRBV6-1 | TGTGCCAGTTCAGGGGGCGGGGTTCCTCTCGAGCAGTACTTC | CASSGGGVPLEQYF
TRBD1 | TRBJ1-2 | many | TRBV2 | TGTGCCAGCAGGGAGAGGGGGCCCAGGGGCTACACCTTC | CASRERGPRGYTF
TRBD1 | TRBJ2-5 | . | TRBV6-1 | TGTGCCAGCAGTGAGGGACAGGGGAGGAAGAAGACCCAGTACTTC | CASSEGQGRKKTQYF
. | TRBJ1-1 | many | TRBV7-9 | TGTGCCAGCAGCCTAGAAAGGCGGGACACTGAAGCTTTCTTT | CASSLERRDTEAFF
. | TRBJ2-3 | . | TRBV11-2 | TGTGCCAGCAGCCCATCCCGAGTCGTCGGAACAGATACGCAGTATTTT | CASSPSRVVGTDTQYF
TRBD1 | TRBJ1-4 | . | TRBV4-2 | TGTGCCAGCAGCCAAGATCGGGGGACAGGGGATGAAAAACTGTTTTTT | CASSQDRGTGDEKLFF
. | TRBJ1-6 | . | TRBV7-2 | TGTGCCAGCAGTTGGGCAGGCTCCTATAATTCACCCCTCCACTTT | CASSWAGSYNSPLHF
. | TRBJ2-7 | . | TRBV20-1 | TGCAGTGCTAGCTCCTTTGTGGAGGGGGCATACGAGCAGTACTTC | CSASSFVEGAYEQYF
. | TRBJ2-7 | few | TRBV20-1 | TGCAGTGCTCGTGGGGGGATTTCGTTCTACTACGAGCAGTACTTC | CSARGGISFYYEQYF
. | TRBJ1-1 | . | TRBV6-1 | TGTGCCAGCAGTGAACGCTCCGGGACGGTGAACACTGAAGCTTTCTTT | CASSERSGTVNTEAFF
TRBD2 | TRBJ2-2 | many | TRBV15 | TGTGCCACCAGCGTACCGACTAGCGGGCTTGTCAACACCGGGGAGCTGTTTTTT | CATSVPTSGLVNTGELFF
. | TRBJ1-2 | few | TRBV4-2 | TGTGCCAGCAGCCAAGAACGCGGGATGCTGTACACCTTC | CASSQERGMLYTF
TRBD2 | TRBJ2-5 | . | TRBV4-3 | TGCGCCAGCAGCCAGGGACTAGTGGAGGAAGAGACCCAGTACTTC | CASSQGLVEEETQYF
TRBD1 | TRBJ1-2 | . | TRBV7-2 | TGTGCCAGCAGACATTCCGGGACAGGGCACTATGGCTACACCTTC | CASRHSGTGHYGYTF
. | TRBJ1-5 | many | TRBV7-9 | TGTGCCAGCAGGGGACCTGGAGAGGGGCAGCCCCAGCATTTT | CASRGPGEGQPQHF
TRBD1 | TRBJ2-7 | once | TRBV7-2 | TGTGCCAGCTCACCTGGGACAGGGAGTAGCTCCTACGAGCAGTACTTC | CASSPGTGSSSYEQYF